Below, 12 T cell receptor beta chains from the same sample are listed, as sequenced in a study of regulatory T cells in long-lasting Graves disease. Arm-PCR of CDR3 regions with iRepertoire HTBI primers generated TCR beta libraries. TCRdb re-called the multiplex PCR reads with MiXCR, one entry per CDR3 protein. This table holds about 240,000 distinct CDR3 sequences, 20% found once. This sample's time point: newly diagnosed GD, antithyroid drugs for less than 3 months. There was RNA extracted from PBMCs, and the TCR library was made from it. Sequenced here: peripheral blood mononuclear cells (PBMCs), sampled at new diagnosis, from a patient treated with antithyroid drugs. The source of these receptors is a female donor with Graves disease.

This clonotype was picked up many times. V and J are TRBV6-2 or TRBV6-3 and TRBJ2-3; TRBD2 matches at 11 bases. Germline assignment: CDR1 MNHEY and CDR2 SVGEGT. This CDR3 is 14 amino acids long. The junction had 1 base not matched to a gene; V was cut back by 5 bases and J by 3 bases. The CDR3 DNA reads as TGTGCCAGCAGTAGGACTAGCGGGACAGATACGCAGTATTTT. This sequence encodes CASSRTSGTDTQYF.

This clonotype was observed at least ten times. V is TRBV6-2 or TRBV6-3 and J is TRBJ2-2; 7 nucleotides line up with TRBD1. The V segment lost 7 bases and the J segment 0 bases; nucleotides outside the gene matches: 11. CDR1 is MNHEY, CDR2 SVGEGT, per germline. There are 17 residues in the CDR3. The CDR3 coding sequence is TGTGCCAGCACCAAACGAACCGGGACAGCGAACACCGGGGAGCTGTTTTTT. It translates to CASTKRTGTANTGELFF.

This clonotype was seen more than once but under ten times. The chain combines TRBV2 with TRBJ2-3; 11 nucleotides line up with TRBD2. The CDR3 spans 15 residues. Trimming at V came to 6 bases and at J to 2 bases, leaving 4 bases not matched to a gene. CDR1 SNHLY and CDR2 FYNNEI come from the germline V gene. CDR3 protein: CASRGTSGYTDTQYF. The CDR3 DNA sequence: TGTGCCAGCAGGGGGACTAGCGGATACACAGATACGCAGTATTTT.

This clonotype has a count of ten or more. The chain carries TRBV5-6 and TRBJ1-5; D not resolved. Germline lookup yields CDR1 SGHDT and CDR2 YYEEEE. This CDR3 region has 14 residues. V gave up 2 bases and J gave up 1 base, with 7 bases separating them. As DNA, the CDR3 is TGTGCCAGCAGCTTAGGAAGGAGCAATCAGCCCCAGCATTTT. Residues: CASSLGRSNQPQHF.

For this clonotype: A read error is the likely source, as a far larger clone sits one nucleotide away. Given the absence of the conserved phenylalanine or tryptophan at the CDR3 end, a read error is likely. V is TRBV24-1 and J is TRBJ2-5; 9 bases match TRBD2. The end of the DNA is better explained by TRBJ2-1, so the J call may be wrong. The CDR3 is 18 amino acids. Germline-derived CDR1 and CDR2 are KGHDR and SFDVKD. The DNA for the CDR3 is TGTGCCACCAGTGATTACCGGCCAGCGGGAGGCACCTACAATGAGCAGTTCTTA. Translation gives CATSDYRPAGGTYNEQFL.

This rearrangement joins TRBV19 to TRBJ1-5; D is uncertain. Germline V CDR1 and CDR2: LNHDA, SQIVND (reference sequence). With 8 bases removed from V and 1 base from J, the gap between germline ends came to 9 bases. This CDR3 region has 13 residues. CDR3 region: CASRTRSNQPQHF. CDR3 in DNA: TGTGCCAGTCGGACGAGAAGCAATCAGCCCCAGCATTTT.

The V call is TRBV11-1, the J call TRBJ1-1; no clear D. CDR1 SGHAT and CDR2 FQDESV come from the germline V gene (reference sequence). V was pared by 3 bases and J by 10 bases, with 12 bases between. The CDR3 consists of 12 residues. The CDR3 sequence: CASSFERARAFF. The CDR3 DNA sequence: TGTGCCAGCAGCTTTGAAAGGGCGAGAGCTTTCTTT.

This clonotype was detected ten times or more. The chain is built from TRBV2 and TRBJ2-5, with 10 bases that match TRBD2. Germline loops: CDR1 SNHLY, CDR2 FYNNEI. Trimming at V came to 2 bases and at J to 0 bases, leaving 9 bases not matched to a gene. The CDR3 length is 18 residues. The CDR3 DNA reads as TGTGCCAGCAGTGAATTTAGCGGGGGGACCCCTTACCAAGAGACCCAGTACTTC. Protein product: CASSEFSGGTPYQETQYF.

The chain uses TRBV2 and TRBJ2-7; 8 bases agree with TRBD1. Looked up from germline, CDR1 is SNHLY and CDR2 is FYNNEI. This CDR3 is built from 17 residues. V lost 7 bases to trimming and J lost 6 bases; unmatched junction nucleotides: 20. CDR3 DNA: TGTGCCAGCACGCGGACAGGGAATTTCCGGAGTATGTGCGAGCAGTACTTC. This gives the protein CASTRTGNFRSMCEQYF.

This clonotype has a handful of counts. The CDR3 does not close with the conserved phenylalanine or tryptophan, likely indicating a read error. The chain links TRBV7-3 to TRBJ2-3; D remains ambiguous. V was pared by 2 bases and J by 7 bases, with 13 bases between. CDR1 and CDR2 (germline): SGHTA, FQGTGA. This CDR3 is 14 amino acids long. The CDR3 region has the DNA TGTGCCAGCAGCTTATTTCAACCTAAGTATACGCAGTATTCT. Amino acid sequence: CASSLFQPKYTQYS.

About this clonotype: One base away lies a much larger clone, so this may be a sequencing read error. The chain combines TRBV11-2 with TRBJ2-1; 8 bases fit TRBD1. The J call is uncertain, as TRBJ2-5 better fits the DNA end. Per germline, CDR1 SGHAT and CDR2 FQNNGV. CDR3 length: 14 residues. The CDR3 coding sequence is TGTGCCAGCAGCTTGGACAGGGTGGGAGAGATCCAGTACTTC. Its translation: CASSLDRVGEIQYF.

This clonotype has at least ten counts. The chain uses TRBV2 and TRBJ2-5; 9 nucleotides agree with TRBD1. The germline V gene has CDR1 SNHLY and CDR2 FYNNEI. The CDR3 length is 14 residues. After removal of 6 bases from V and 5 bases from J, the junction contained 7 bases not matched to a gene. The CDR3 reads CASREGQGGETQYF. The CDR3 DNA reads TGTGCCAGCAGAGAGGGACAGGGCGGGGAGACCCAGTACTTC.